What follows are 10 T cell receptor beta chains derived from one specimen sequenced in a study of blood T cell repertoires in COVID-19. Sequenced by immunoSEQ multiplex PCR; TCRdb stores in-frame clones only, minus some. The sample has roughly 39,000 clones; 90% are singletons. The sequenced sample consisted of peripheral blood. These receptors originate from a human donor in a cohort sampled during active COVID-19.

The rearrangement joins TRBV27 to TRBJ2-7; TRBD2 agrees at 7 bases. V lost 5 bases to trimming and J lost 3 bases; unmatched junction nucleotides: 7. Per germline, CDR1 MNHEY and CDR2 SMNVEV (reference sequence). This CDR3 is 14 amino acids long. The CDR3 sequence: CASSPSPGGYEQYF. The CDR3, as DNA: TGTGCCAGCAGTCCCTCCCCGGGGGGCTACGAGCAGTACTTC.

This clone came up a few times. V usage is TRBV4-2 and J usage is TRBJ1-5; TRBD1 matches at 7 bases. The CDR3 is 15 residues long. Germline V gives CDR1 LGHNA, CDR2 YNFKEQ. Losses at the gene ends were 1 base for V and 4 bases for J; bases not matched to a gene: 4. This CDR3 reads CASSQGDRANQPQHF. In DNA, the CDR3 is TGTGCCAGCAGCCAAGGAGACAGGGCTAATCAGCCCCAGCATTTT.

The V gene is TRBV6-2 or TRBV6-3, the J gene TRBJ1-5; the D gene is possibly TRBD1 (5 bases). The CDR3 covers 14 residues. CDR1 is MNHEY and CDR2 is SVGEGT in the germline V gene. The V end lost 6 bases, the J end lost 6 bases, and 15 bases lay between the germline ends. Here the CDR3 reads CASSLGGGGQPQHF. CDR3 nucleotide sequence: TGTGCCAGCAGCCTCGGGGGGGGTGGTCAGCCCCAGCATTTT.

The chain has TRBV6-6 and TRBJ2-1; D unclear. Germline assignment: CDR1 MNHNY and CDR2 SVGAGI (reference sequence). Trimming took 4 bases from V and 6 from J, leaving 10 bases between them. The CDR3 extends over 13 amino acids. CDR3 sequence reads: CASSSLLRNEQFF. CDR3 nucleotides: TGTGCCAGCAGTTCCCTCTTGCGCAATGAGCAGTTCTTC.

This chain joins TRBV6-2 or TRBV6-3 and TRBJ1-1; a weak D match, TRBD1 (5 bases). The CDR3 sequence is 14 residues long. Germline V CDR1 and CDR2: MNHEY, SVGEGT. Trimming left V 2 bases short and J 5 bases short, with 12 bases between. The CDR3 DNA follows: TGTGCCAGCAGTTACCAGGGAGGGTTTACTGAAGCTTTCTTT. Encoded protein: CASSYQGGFTEAFF.

V and J are TRBV9 and TRBJ2-5, with 12 positions matching TRBD2. The germline V gene encodes CDR1 SGDLS and CDR2 YYNGEE. V was clipped by 6 bases and J by 5 bases; unmatched bases: 8. The CDR3 covers 15 residues. Here the CDR3 DNA reads TGTGCCAGCACCGTTACTAGCGGGGGGCGGGAGACCCAGTACTTC. It is translated as CASTVTSGGRETQYF.

The rearrangement joins TRBV24-1 to TRBJ2-3; D may be TRBD1 (6 bases). The CDR3 sequence is 14 residues long. The V gene lost 2 bases and the J gene lost 7 bases, with 12 bases spanning the gap. The germline V gene encodes CDR1 KGHDR and CDR2 SFDVKD. The CDR3 nucleotides read TGTGCCACCAGTGATTCGTTCAGGGGAAATACGCAGTATTTT. Protein sequence: CATSDSFRGNTQYF.

The V gene is TRBV7-2, the J gene TRBJ2-3; D remains unclear. The V end was cut by 2 bases, the J end by 6 bases, with 12 bases between. Germline CDR1 reads SGHTA; CDR2 reads FQGNSA. This CDR3 is built from 14 residues. CDR3 coding DNA: TGTGCCAGCAGCTTAAGATGGCCGTCCGATACGCAGTATTTT. This codes for CASSLRWPSDTQYF.

V is TRBV3-1 (or the pseudogene TRBV3-2) and J is TRBJ2-4; D unresolved. Trimming pared 6 bases from V and 0 bases from J, leaving 15 bases between. Germline assignment: CDR1 LGHDT and CDR2 YNNKEL (reference sequence). The CDR3 is 16 amino acids. The CDR3 is CASSNEQKLAKNIQYF. Written as DNA, the CDR3 is TGTGCCAGCAGTAACGAACAGAAGTTAGCCAAAAACATTCAGTACTTC.

CDR3 bases: TGTGCCAGCAGCGCCCGACAGGGTAACACCGGGGAGCTGTTTTTT. Its translation is CASSARQGNTGELFF. The chain joins TRBV9 to TRBJ2-2; the match to TRBD1 covers 7 bases. This CDR3 has 15 residues. V gave up 3 bases and J gave up 2 bases; unmatched junction bases: 4. The V gene's germline CDR1 is SGDLS and CDR2 YYNGEE.